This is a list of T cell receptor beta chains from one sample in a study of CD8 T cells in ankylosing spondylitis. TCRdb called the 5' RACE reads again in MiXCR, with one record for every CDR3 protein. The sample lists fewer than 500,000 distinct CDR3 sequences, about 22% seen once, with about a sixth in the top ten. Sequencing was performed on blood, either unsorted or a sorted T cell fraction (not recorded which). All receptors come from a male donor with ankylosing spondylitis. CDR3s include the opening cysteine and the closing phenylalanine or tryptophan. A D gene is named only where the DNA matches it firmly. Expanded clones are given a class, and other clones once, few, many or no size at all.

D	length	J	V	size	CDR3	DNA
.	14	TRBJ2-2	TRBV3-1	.	CASSRLANTGELFF	TGTGCCAGCAGCCGACTAGCGAACACCGGGGAGCTGTTTTTT
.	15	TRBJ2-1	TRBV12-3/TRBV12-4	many	CASSLGLVFLDEQFF	TGTGCCAGCAGTTTGGGGCTAGTTTTTTTGGATGAGCAGTTCTTC
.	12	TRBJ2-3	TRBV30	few	CAWSFRMDTQYF	TGTGCCTGGAGTTTCCGTATGGATACGCAGTATTTT
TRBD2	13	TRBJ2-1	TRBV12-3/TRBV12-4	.	CASSAAGTWEQFF	TGTGCCAGCAGTGCAGCGGGGACGTGGGAGCAGTTCTTC
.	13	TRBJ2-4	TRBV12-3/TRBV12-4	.	CASSLGTGNIQYF	TGTGCCAGCAGTTTAGGGACGGGAAACATTCAGTACTTC
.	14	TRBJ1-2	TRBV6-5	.	CASSYSRGLYGYTF	TGTGCCAGCAGTTACTCCAGGGGCCTCTATGGCTACACCTTC
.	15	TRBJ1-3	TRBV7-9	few	CASSTDTASGNTIYF	TGTGCCAGCAGCACAGATACTGCCTCTGGAAACACCATATATTTT
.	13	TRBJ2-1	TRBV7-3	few	CASAQSSYNEQFF	TGTGCCTCCGCACAGAGCTCCTACAATGAGCAGTTCTTC
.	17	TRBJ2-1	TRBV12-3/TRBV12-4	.	CASSLAQPMSSYNEQFF	TGTGCCAGCAGTTTAGCGCAGCCGATGAGCTCCTACAATGAGCAGTTCTTC
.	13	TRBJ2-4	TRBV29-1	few	CSVEAGTSNIQYF	TGCAGCGTGGAGGCTGGGACATCAAACATTCAGTACTTC
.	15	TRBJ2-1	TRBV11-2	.	CASSLNSRQNDEQFF	TGTGCCAGCAGCTTAAATTCAAGACAGAATGATGAGCAGTTCTTC
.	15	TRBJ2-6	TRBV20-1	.	CSASVGGEGANVLTF	TGCAGTGCTTCCGTCGGGGGCGAAGGGGCCAACGTCCTGACTTTC
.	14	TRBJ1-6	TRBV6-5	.	CASSYEGKDSPLHF	TGTGCCAGCAGTTACGAGGGGAAGGATTCACCCCTCCACTTT
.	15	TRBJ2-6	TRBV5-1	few	CASSLGQSGANVLTF	TGCGCCAGCAGCTTGGGACAGTCTGGGGCCAACGTCCTGACTTTC
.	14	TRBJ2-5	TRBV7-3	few	CASSLLGLAETQYF	TGTGCCAGCAGCTTACTTGGGTTAGCGGAGACCCAGTACTTC
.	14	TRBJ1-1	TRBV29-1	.	CSVGEGVTNTEAFF	TGCAGCGTCGGCGAGGGGGTGACGAACACTGAAGCTTTCTTT
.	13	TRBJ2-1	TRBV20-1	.	CSASPGEYNEQFF	TGCAGTGCTAGCCCAGGGGAATACAATGAGCAGTTCTTC
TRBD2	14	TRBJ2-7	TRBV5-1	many	CASSFGLEAYEQYF	TGCGCCAGCAGCTTCGGACTAGAAGCCTACGAGCAGTACTTC
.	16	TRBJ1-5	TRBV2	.	CASSEAIYPSNQPQHF	TGTGCCAGCAGTGAAGCGATCTATCCCAGCAATCAGCCCCAGCATTTT
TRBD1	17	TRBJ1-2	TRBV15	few	CATSRDFLGTAVSGYTF	TGTGCCACCAGCAGAGATTTTTTAGGGACAGCGGTTTCAGGCTACACCTTC
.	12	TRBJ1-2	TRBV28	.	CASSQLNYGYTF	TGTGCCAGCAGCCAATTAAACTATGGCTACACCTTC
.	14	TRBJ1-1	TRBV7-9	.	CATRSWRKNTEAFF	TGTGCCACCCGCTCATGGAGGAAGAACACTGAAGCTTTCTTT
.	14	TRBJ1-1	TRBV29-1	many	CSVESSVRGTEAFF	TGCAGCGTTGAATCTTCCGTCAGGGGCACTGAAGCTTTCTTT
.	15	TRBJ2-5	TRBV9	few	CASSVNTGFQETQYF	TGTGCCAGCAGCGTCAACACAGGGTTCCAAGAGACCCAGTACTTC
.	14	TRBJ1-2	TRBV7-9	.	CASSARGGDYGYTF	TGTGCCAGCAGCGCCCGCGGGGGTGACTATGGCTACACCTTC
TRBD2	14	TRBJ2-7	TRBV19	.	CASRSGRSSYEQYF	TGTGCCAGTCGTAGCGGGAGGAGCTCCTACGAGCAGTACTTC
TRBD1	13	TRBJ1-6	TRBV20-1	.	CSALEGADSPLHF	TGCAGTGCGTTGGAGGGGGCGGATTCACCCCTCCACTTT
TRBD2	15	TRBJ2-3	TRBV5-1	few	CASSLVLAGDDTQYF	TGCGCCAGCAGCTTGGTTCTAGCGGGAGACGATACGCAGTATTTT
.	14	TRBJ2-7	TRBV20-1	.	CSAHRGRESHEQYF	TGCAGTGCCCATAGGGGGCGGGAGTCCCACGAGCAGTACTTC
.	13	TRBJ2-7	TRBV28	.	CASSSPAPYEQYF	TGTGCCAGCAGTTCCCCCGCCCCTTACGAGCAGTACTTC
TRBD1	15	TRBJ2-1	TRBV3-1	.	CASSQMTGGGHEQFF	TGTGCCAGCAGCCAAATGACAGGGGGGGGCCATGAGCAGTTCTTC
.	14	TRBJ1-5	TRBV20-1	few	CSALGGMGSQPQHF	TGCAGTGCGCTTGGGGGAATGGGAAGTCAGCCCCAGCATTTT
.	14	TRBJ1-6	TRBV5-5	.	CASSLEQPFSPLHF	TGTGCCAGCAGCTTGGAACAGCCTTTTTCACCCCTCCACTTT
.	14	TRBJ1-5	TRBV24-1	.	CATSDSREDQPQHF	TGTGCCACCAGTGATTCTAGGGAGGATCAGCCCCAGCATTTT
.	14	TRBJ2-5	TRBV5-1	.	CASRSVRGGETQYF	TGCGCCAGCAGATCCGTCCGCGGTGGAGAGACCCAGTACTTC
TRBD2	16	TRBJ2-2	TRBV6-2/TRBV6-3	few	CASSGPSGRVTGELFF	TGTGCCAGCAGCGGACCAAGCGGGAGGGTCACCGGGGAGCTGTTTTTT
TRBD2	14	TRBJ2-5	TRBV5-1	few	CASRLAGGQETQYF	TGCGCCAGCAGACTAGCGGGAGGCCAAGAGACCCAGTACTTC
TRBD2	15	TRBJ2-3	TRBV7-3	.	CASSLIPAGADTQYF	TGTGCCAGCAGCTTAATCCCAGCGGGAGCAGATACGCAGTATTTT
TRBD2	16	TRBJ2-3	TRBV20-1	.	CSARGPAGGNSDTQYF	TGCAGTGCTAGAGGCCCCGCGGGGGGGAACTCAGATACGCAGTATTTT